This record covers a single T cell receptor beta chain. The sample belongs to a study of type 1 and type 2 diabetes patients. The wider study: Magnetic bead positive selection isolated CD4+ or CD8+ T cells from PBMCs.

Amplification started from genomic DNA. The TCR beta CDR3 region was amplified using 30 forward and 13 reverse primers. TCRdb independently ran MiXCR on the multiplex PCR reads; one entry per CDR3 protein. The sample comprises 250,000 or so distinct CDR3 sequences, more than 40% of which are singletons, and roughly 13% rests with the top ten. The CDR3 loop spans 12 amino acids. Germline CDR1 and CDR2: DFQATT and SNEGSKA (reference sequence). The V end lost 6 bases, the J end lost 6 bases, and 9 bases lay between the germline ends. V and J are TRBV20-1 and TRBJ1-6, with D uncertain. Sequenced input: peripheral blood mononuclear cells (PBMCs). This TCR derives from a man between 18 and 35 years old with type 2 diabetes. The chain's CDR3 is CSAHSGNSPLHF. CDR3 coding DNA: TGCAGTGCACACTCGGGTAATTCACCCCTCCACTTT.